The 16 T cell receptor beta chains listed next were all sequenced from one sample in a study of T cell responses to AZD1222 COVID-19 vaccine. Assay: immunoSEQ multiplex PCR; the TCRdb copy retains only in-frame clones and omits some. The sample has about 120,000 clones, roughly 90% seen once. Sequencing used peripheral blood, obtained on day 0 of AZD1222 vaccination. These receptors all stem from an adult in good health.

The rearrangement joins TRBV5-1 to TRBJ2-3; a weak D match, TRBD2 (6 bases). The CDR3 has 16 residues. Germline CDR1 and CDR2: SGHRS and YFSETQ. The germline V and J ends were trimmed by 6 bases and 0 bases, with 17 bases remaining between them. The CDR3 nucleotides read TGCGCCAGCACCCTGTCGGGGGAGTTCAGCACAGATACGCAGTATTTT. This codes for CASTLSGEFSTDTQYF.

Many counts were recorded for this clone. Other DNA sequences within the sample encode an identical CDR3. DNA of the CDR3: TGTGCCAGCAGTATCACCGTTAACACTGAAGCTTTCTTT. This codes for CASSITVNTEAFF. The chain joins TRBV6-2 or TRBV6-3 to TRBJ1-1; D call uncertain. This CDR3 has 13 amino acids. V dropped 5 bases and J dropped 2 bases, with 9 bases sitting between them. CDR1 MNHEY and CDR2 SVGEGT come from the germline V gene.

This rearrangement joins TRBV27 to TRBJ1-5; 9 nucleotides match TRBD1. CDR3 size: 15 residues. CDR1 and CDR2 from the germline V gene are MNHEY and SMNVEV (reference sequence). V lost 8 bases, J lost 3 bases, and 8 bases stayed unmatched. CDR3 sequence (DNA): TGTGCCAGCCGATCCGGGACAGGGAACAATCAGCCCCAGCATTTT. As protein: CASRSGTGNNQPQHF.

The CDR3, as DNA: TGTGCCAGCAGCCAGGGAGGTACAAGGGGTGAAAAACTGTTTTTT. As protein: CASSQGGTRGEKLFF. V is TRBV6-5 and J is TRBJ1-4, with D tentatively TRBD1 (5 bases). Germline CDR1 is MNHEY and CDR2 is SVGAGI. The V end was cut by 6 bases, the J end by 7 bases, with 18 bases between. The CDR3 is 15 residues long.

The J gene is TRBJ1-1, the V gene TRBV2; perhaps TRBD1 as D (5 bases). This CDR3 region has 15 residues. The V gene's germline CDR1 is SNHLY and CDR2 FYNNEI. Trimming took 6 bases from V and 4 from J, leaving 18 bases between them. The CDR3 DNA follows: TGTGCCAGCAGACCCTACGGAGGGGAGGGCACTGAAGCTTTCTTT. As protein: CASRPYGGEGTEAFF.

The V gene is TRBV6-2 or TRBV6-3, the J gene TRBJ2-1; the D gene is possibly TRBD1 (5 bases). The CDR3 runs 15 residues. The germline V gene encodes CDR1 MNHEY and CDR2 SVGEGT. The V end was cut by 2 bases, the J end by 3 bases, with 11 bases between. This CDR3 is CASSYAGHYYNEQFF. CDR3 DNA: TGTGCCAGCAGTTACGCCGGACACTACTACAATGAGCAGTTCTTC.

In its sample, this clone was seen once. The chain combines TRBV16 with TRBJ2-1; TRBD2 is a possible D gene (5 bases). The CDR3 contains 10 residues. Trimming took off 4 bases at V and 10 bases at J, with 5 bases between the two ends. The germline V gene has CDR1 KGHSY and CDR2 FQNENV. CDR3 nucleotides: TGTGCCAGCAGCCGGGAGGAGCAGTTCTTC. Its protein is CASSREEQFF.

V usage is TRBV28 and J usage is TRBJ1-6; 11 positions match TRBD1. The CDR3 runs to 14 residues. V dropped 8 bases and J dropped 9; count of bases not matched to a gene: 6. Germline lookup yields CDR1 MDHEN and CDR2 SYDVKM. CDR3 nucleotides: TGTGCCAGCGGCGGACAGGGGGCCGGTTCACCCCTCCACTTT. Residues: CASGGQGAGSPLHF.

The V gene is TRBV12-3 or TRBV12-4, the J gene TRBJ1-2; no definite D call. This CDR3 has 13 residues. Trimming stripped 2 bases from V and 4 bases from J, with 8 bases between. Here the CDR3 reads CASSLTSSYGYTF. DNA for the CDR3: TGTGCCAGCAGTTTAACGTCGAGCTATGGCTACACCTTC.

The V gene is TRBV7-2, the J gene TRBJ2-5; D unresolved. In germline, CDR1 is SGHTA, CDR2 FQGNSA. The CDR3 has 14 amino acids. The germline V and J ends were trimmed by 4 bases and 3 bases, with 12 bases remaining between them. CDR3 sequence: CASSSVGMKETQYF. Written as DNA, the CDR3 is TGTGCCAGCAGCTCGGTAGGGATGAAAGAGACCCAGTACTTC.

This clone has a single count. The chain couples TRBV19 to TRBJ2-5, with 8 positions matching TRBD2. The CDR3 is 15 residues long. Per germline, CDR1 LNHDA and CDR2 SQIVND (reference sequence). V trimming: 6 bases; J trimming: 5 bases; junction bases outside the gene matches: 11. CDR3 coding DNA: TGTGCCAGTAGCCTCCCGGGACTAGAGACGGAGACCCAGTACTTC. Protein product: CASSLPGLETETQYF.

J is TRBJ1-4 and V is TRBV28; tentatively, D is TRBD1 (6 bases). Germline V gene data show CDR1 as MDHEN and CDR2 as SYDVKM. The CDR3 spans 15 residues. V was clipped by 6 bases and J by 5 bases, with 16 bases between them. The chain's CDR3 is CASSESGTRNEKLFF. As DNA, the CDR3 is TGTGCCAGCAGCGAGAGCGGGACAAGAAATGAAAAACTGTTTTTT.

This clone was detected only once. The rearrangement links TRBV5-6 to TRBJ1-2; the D is unclear. Deletions cut 5 bases from V and 6 bases from J, with 11 bases between. Germline-derived CDR1 and CDR2 are SGHDT and YYEEEE. There are 12 residues in the CDR3. The CDR3 coding sequence is TGTGCCAGCAGTCGTGGATCGAATGGCTACACCTTC. Its translation is CASSRGSNGYTF.

CDR3 in DNA: TGTGCCAGTAGTTCCCCTCAGACAGGGCTGAACACTGAAGCTTTCTTT. This sequence encodes CASSSPQTGLNTEAFF. The chain combines TRBV19 with TRBJ1-1, with 7 bases lining up with TRBD1. Per germline, CDR1 LNHDA and CDR2 SQIVND (reference sequence). With 5 bases clipped from V and 0 bases from J, the junction kept 9 bases outside the gene matches. The CDR3 runs to 16 residues. Complete variable domain (other parts from reference TRBV19 and TRBJ1-1): DGGITQSPKYLFRKEGQNVTLSCEQNLNHDAMYWYRQDPGQGLRLIYYSQIVNDFQKGDIAEGYSVSREKKESFPLTVTSAQKNPTAFYLCASSSPQTGLNTEAFFGQGTRLTVV.

This clone was counted only a few times. CDR3 bases: TGTGCCAGCAGCCACAGGGGAGGAGACATTCAGTACTTC. Translating it yields CASSHRGGDIQYF. The chain links TRBV5-5 to TRBJ2-4; D may be TRBD1 (7 bases). The V end was cut by 4 bases, the J end by 8 bases, with 13 bases between. The CDR3 spans 13 residues. Germline V lookup: CDR1 SGHKS, CDR2 YYEKEE (reference sequence). The whole variable domain, filled in from reference TRBV5-5 and TRBJ2-4, reads DAGVTQSPTHLIKTRGQQVTLRCSPISGHKSVSWYQQVLGQGPQFIFQYYEKEERGRGNFPDRFSARQFPNYSSELNVNALLLGDSALYLCASSHRGGDIQYFGAGTRLSVL.

V and J are TRBV4-3 and TRBJ1-2; D gene unclear. The CDR3 is 16 amino acids. In germline, CDR1 is LGHNA, CDR2 YSLEER. V gave up 0 bases and J gave up 8 bases, with 19 bases separating them. CDR3 amino acids: CASSQDATASSVGYTF. CDR3 bases: TGCGCCAGCAGCCAAGATGCAACGGCAAGTTCGGTAGGCTACACCTTC.